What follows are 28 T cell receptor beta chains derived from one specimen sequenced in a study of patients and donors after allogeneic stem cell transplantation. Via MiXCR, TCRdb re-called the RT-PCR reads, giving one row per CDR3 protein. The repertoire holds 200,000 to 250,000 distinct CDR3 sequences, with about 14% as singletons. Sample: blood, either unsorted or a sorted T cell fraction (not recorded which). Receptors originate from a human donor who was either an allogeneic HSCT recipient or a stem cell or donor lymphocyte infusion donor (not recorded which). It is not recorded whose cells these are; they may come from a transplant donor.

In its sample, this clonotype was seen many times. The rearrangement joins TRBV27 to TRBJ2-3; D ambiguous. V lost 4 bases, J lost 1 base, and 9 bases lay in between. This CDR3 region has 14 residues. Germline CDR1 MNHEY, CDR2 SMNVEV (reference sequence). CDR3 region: CASSSYPRTDTQYF. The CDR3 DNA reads TGTGCCAGCAGTTCCTATCCCCGCACAGATACGCAGTATTTT.

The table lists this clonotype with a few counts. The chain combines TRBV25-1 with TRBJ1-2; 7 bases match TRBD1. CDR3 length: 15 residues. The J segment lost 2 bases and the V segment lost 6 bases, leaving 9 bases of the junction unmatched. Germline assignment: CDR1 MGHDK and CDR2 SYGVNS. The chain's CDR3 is CASSGSNRGNYGYTF. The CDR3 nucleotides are TGTGCCAGCAGCGGCTCCAACAGGGGAAACTATGGCTACACCTTC.

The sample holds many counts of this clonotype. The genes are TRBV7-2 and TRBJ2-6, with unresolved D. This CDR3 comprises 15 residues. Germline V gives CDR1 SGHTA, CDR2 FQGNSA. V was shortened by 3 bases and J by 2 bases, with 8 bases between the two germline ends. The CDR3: CASSLSLTGANVLTF. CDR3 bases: TGTGCCAGCAGCTTGTCCCTGACTGGGGCCAACGTCCTGACTTTC.

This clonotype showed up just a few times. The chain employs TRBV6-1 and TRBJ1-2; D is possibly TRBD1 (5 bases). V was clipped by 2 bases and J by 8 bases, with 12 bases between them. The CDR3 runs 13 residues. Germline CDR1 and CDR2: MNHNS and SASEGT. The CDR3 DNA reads TGTGCCAGCAGTGAACGACAGCTCGCAGGCTACACCTTC. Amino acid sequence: CASSERQLAGYTF.

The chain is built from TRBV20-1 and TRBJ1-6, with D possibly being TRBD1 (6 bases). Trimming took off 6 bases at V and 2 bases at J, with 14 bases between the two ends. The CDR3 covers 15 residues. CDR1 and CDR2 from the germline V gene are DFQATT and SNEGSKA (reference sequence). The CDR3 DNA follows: TGCAGTGCGGAAACAGGGAGCACCTATAATTCACCCCTCCACTTT. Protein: CSAETGSTYNSPLHF.

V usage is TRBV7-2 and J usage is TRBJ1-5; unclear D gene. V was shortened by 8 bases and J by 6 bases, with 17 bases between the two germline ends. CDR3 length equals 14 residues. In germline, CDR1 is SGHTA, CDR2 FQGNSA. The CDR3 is CASFLGGKGQPQHF. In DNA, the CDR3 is TGTGCCAGCTTCTTAGGAGGGAAGGGTCAGCCCCAGCATTTT.

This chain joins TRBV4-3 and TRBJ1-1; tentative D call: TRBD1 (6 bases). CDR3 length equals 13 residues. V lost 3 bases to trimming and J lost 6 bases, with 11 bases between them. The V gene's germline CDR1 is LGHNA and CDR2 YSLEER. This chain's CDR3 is CASSQANRAEAFF. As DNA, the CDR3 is TGCGCCAGCAGCCAGGCGAACAGGGCTGAAGCTTTCTTT.

The chain's CDR3 is CASSLEGAFSGNTIYF. Here the CDR3 DNA reads TGTGCCAGCAGCTTGGAGGGGGCCTTCTCTGGAAACACCATATATTTT. The chain employs TRBV5-4 and TRBJ1-3; 7 nucleotides line up with TRBD1. In germline, CDR1 is SGHNT, CDR2 YYREEE (reference sequence). The CDR3 is 16 residues long. V was pared by 0 bases and J by 0 bases, with 3 bases of the junction left unmatched.

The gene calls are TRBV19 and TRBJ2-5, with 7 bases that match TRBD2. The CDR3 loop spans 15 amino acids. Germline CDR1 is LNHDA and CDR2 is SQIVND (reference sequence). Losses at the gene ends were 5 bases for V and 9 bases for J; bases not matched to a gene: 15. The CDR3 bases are TGTGCCAGTAGTTGGTCGGGGAGGGCCCAGGTGGCCCAGTACTTC. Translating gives CASSWSGRAQVAQYF.

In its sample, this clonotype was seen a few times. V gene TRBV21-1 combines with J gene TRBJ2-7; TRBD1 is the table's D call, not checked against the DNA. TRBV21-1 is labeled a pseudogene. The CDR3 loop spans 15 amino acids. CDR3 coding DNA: TGTGCCAGCTCGGGGCAGGGGGCTAACTCCTACGAGCAGTACTTC. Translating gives CASSGQGANSYEQYF.

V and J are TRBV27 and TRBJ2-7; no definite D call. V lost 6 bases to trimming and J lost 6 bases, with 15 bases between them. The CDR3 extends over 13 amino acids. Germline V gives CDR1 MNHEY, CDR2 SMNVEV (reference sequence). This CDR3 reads CASRVPGRTEQYF. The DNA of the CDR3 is TGTGCCAGCAGGGTCCCCGGCCGAACCGAGCAGTACTTC.

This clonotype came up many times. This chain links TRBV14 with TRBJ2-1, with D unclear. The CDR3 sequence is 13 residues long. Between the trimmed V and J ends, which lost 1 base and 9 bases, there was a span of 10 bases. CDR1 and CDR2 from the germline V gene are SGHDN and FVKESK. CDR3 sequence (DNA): TGTGCCAGCAGCCAAGTCGGAGTGGGTGAGCAGTTCTTC. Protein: CASSQVGVGEQFF.

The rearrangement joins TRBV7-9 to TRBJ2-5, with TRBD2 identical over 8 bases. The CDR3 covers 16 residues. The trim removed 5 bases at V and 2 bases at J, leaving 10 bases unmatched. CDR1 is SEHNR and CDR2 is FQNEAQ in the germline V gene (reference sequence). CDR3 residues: CASSRTMGLGQETQYF. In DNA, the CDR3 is TGTGCCAGCAGCCGCACCATGGGACTAGGACAAGAGACCCAGTACTTC. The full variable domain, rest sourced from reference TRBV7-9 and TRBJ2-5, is DTGVSQNPRHKITKRGQNVTFRCDPISEHNRLYWYRQTLGQGPEFLTYFQNEAQLEKSRLLSDRFSAERPKGSFSTLEIQRTEQGDSAMYLCASSRTMGLGQETQYFGPGTRLLVL.

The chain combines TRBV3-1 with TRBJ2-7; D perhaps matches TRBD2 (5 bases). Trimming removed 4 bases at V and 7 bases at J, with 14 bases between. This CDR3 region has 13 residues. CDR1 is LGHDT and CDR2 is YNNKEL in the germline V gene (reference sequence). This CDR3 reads CASSRGGFEEQYF. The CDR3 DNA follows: TGTGCCAGCAGCCGCGGCGGGTTTGAGGAGCAGTACTTC.

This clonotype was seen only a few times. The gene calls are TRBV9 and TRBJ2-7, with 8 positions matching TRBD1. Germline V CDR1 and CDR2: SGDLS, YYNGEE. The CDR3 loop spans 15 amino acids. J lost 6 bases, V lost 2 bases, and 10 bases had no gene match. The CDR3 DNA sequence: TGTGCCAGCAGCGTCACGGGACAGGCTCTTAGCGAGCAGTACTTC. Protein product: CASSVTGQALSEQYF.

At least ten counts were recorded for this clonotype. In DNA, the CDR3 is TGCGCCAGCAGCGCAGACAGGATTGATGGCTACACCTTC. Protein sequence: CASSADRIDGYTF. This chain links TRBV5-1 with TRBJ1-2; TRBD1 might be the D (6 bases). This CDR3 spans 13 amino acids. Germline loops: CDR1 SGHRS, CDR2 YFSETQ. V lost 4 bases to trimming and J lost 6 bases, with 13 bases between them.

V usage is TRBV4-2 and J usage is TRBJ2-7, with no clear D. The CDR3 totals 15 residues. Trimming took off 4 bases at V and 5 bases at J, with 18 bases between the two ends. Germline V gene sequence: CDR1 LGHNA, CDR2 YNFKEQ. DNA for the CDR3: TGTGCCAGCAGCCGAAACACGGAGAGGCGCCACGAGCAGTACTTC. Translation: CASSRNTERRHEQYF.

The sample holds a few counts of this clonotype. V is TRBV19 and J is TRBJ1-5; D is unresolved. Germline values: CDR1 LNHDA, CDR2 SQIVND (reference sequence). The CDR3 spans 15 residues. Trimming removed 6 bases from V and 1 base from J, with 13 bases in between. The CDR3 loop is CASSPREASNQPQHF. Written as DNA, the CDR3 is TGTGCCAGTAGCCCCCGTGAGGCCAGCAATCAGCCCCAGCATTTT.

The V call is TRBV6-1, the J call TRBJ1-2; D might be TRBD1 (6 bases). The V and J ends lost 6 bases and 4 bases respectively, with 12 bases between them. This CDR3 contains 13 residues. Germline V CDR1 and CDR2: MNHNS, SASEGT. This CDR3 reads CASSHGQLYGYTF. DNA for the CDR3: TGTGCCAGCAGCCACGGACAGCTCTATGGCTACACCTTC.

This chain's CDR3 is CASRNAGTGNGIQYF. CDR3 DNA sequence: TGTGCCAGTAGAAACGCCGGGACAGGGAATGGGATCCAGTACTTC. The rearrangement uses TRBV19 and TRBJ2-5; 9 positions match TRBD1. Germline lookup yields CDR1 LNHDA and CDR2 SQIVND (reference sequence). J gave up 10 bases and V 6 bases, and 15 bases lay outside the gene matches. This CDR3 spans 15 amino acids.

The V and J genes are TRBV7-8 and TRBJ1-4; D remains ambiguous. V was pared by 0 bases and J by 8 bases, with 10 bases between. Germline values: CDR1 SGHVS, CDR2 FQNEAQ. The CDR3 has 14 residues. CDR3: CASSLARFGEKLFF. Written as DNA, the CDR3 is TGTGCCAGCAGCTTAGCCAGGTTCGGAGAAAAACTGTTTTTT.

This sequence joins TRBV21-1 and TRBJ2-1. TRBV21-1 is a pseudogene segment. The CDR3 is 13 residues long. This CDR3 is CASSRAYVDEQFF. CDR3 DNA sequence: TGTGCCAGCAGCAGGGCATATGTGGATGAGCAGTTCTTC.

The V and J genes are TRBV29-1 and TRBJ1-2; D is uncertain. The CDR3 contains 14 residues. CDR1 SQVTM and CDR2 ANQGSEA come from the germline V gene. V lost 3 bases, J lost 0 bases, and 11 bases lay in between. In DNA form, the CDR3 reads TGCAGCGTTGACAAGGCGGTCACTAACTATGGCTACACCTTC. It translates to CSVDKAVTNYGYTF.

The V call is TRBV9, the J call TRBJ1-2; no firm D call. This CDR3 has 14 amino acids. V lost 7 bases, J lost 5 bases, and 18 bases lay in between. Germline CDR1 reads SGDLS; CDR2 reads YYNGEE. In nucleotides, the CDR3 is TGTGCCAGCGGCCGAGGACCCCCAGTTTATGGCTACACCTTC. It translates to CASGRGPPVYGYTF.

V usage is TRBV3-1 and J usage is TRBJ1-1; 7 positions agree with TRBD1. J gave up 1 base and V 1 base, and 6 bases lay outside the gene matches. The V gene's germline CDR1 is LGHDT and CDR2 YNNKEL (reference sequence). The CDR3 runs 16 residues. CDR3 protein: CASSQGFRGKNTEAFF. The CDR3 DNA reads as TGTGCCAGCAGCCAAGGATTCAGGGGGAAGAACACTGAAGCTTTCTTT.

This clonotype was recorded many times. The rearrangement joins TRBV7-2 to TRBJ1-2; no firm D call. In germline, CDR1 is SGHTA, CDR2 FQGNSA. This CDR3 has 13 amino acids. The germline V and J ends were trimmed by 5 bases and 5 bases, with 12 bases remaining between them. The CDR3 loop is CASSPFRLYGYTF. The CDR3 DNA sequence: TGTGCCAGCAGCCCCTTCAGGCTATATGGCTACACCTTC.

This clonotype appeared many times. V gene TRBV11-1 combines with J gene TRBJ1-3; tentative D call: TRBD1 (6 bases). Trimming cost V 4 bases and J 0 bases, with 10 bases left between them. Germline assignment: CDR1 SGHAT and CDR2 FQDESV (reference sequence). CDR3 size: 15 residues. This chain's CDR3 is CASSSSDSSGNTIYF. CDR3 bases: TGTGCCAGCAGCTCTTCGGACAGCTCTGGAAACACCATATATTTT.

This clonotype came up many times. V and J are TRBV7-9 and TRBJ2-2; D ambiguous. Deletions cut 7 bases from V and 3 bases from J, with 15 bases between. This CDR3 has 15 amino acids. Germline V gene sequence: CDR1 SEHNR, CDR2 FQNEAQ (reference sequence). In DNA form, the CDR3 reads TGTGCCAGCACCGAAGCCTGGGCGGACACCGGGGAGCTGTTTTTT. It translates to CASTEAWADTGELFF.